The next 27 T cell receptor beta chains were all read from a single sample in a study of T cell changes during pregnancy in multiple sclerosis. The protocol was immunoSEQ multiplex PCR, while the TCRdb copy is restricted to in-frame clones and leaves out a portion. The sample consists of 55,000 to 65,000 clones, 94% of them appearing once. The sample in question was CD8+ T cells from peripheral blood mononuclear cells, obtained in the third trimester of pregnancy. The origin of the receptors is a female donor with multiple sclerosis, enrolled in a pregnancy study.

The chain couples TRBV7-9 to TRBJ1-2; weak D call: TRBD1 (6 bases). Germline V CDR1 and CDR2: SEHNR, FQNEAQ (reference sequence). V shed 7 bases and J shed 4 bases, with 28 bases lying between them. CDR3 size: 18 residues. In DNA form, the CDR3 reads TGTGCCAGCACCGAGAAGGTCGGGTCGCGGGGGCGCCCCTATGGCTACACCTTC. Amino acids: CASTEKVGSRGRPYGYTF.

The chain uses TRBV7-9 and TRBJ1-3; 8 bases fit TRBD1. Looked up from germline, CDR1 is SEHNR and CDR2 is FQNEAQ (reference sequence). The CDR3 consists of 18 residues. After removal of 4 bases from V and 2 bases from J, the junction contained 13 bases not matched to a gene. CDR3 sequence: CASSSTIVRGLPGNTIYF. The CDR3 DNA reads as TGTGCCAGCAGCTCCACCATAGTCAGGGGGCTACCTGGAAACACCATATATTTT.

The chain's CDR3 is CASSLGLAETSPYEQYF. As DNA, the CDR3 is TGTGCCAGCAGCTTAGGACTAGCGGAGACGTCCCCCTACGAGCAGTACTTC. The V and J genes are TRBV7-8 and TRBJ2-7; 9 bases map to TRBD2. The CDR3 has 17 amino acids. Germline lookup yields CDR1 SGHVS and CDR2 FQNEAQ. Germline trimming cut 1 base from V and 2 bases from J; bases unmatched to any gene: 9.

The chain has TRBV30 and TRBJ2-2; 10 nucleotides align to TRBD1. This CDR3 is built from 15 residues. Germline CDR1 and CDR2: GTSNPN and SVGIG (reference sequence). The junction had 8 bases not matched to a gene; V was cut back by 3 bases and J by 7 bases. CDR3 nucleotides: TGTGCCTGGAGCGACAGGGGGCTTTTCATCGGGGAGCTGTTTTTT. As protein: CAWSDRGLFIGELFF. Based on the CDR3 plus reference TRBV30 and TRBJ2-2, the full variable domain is SQTIHQWPATLVQPVGSPLSLECTVEGTSNPNLYWYRQAAGRGLQLLFYSVGIGQISSEVPQNLSASRPQDRQFILSSKKLLLSDSGFYLCAWSDRGLFIGELFFGEGSRLTVL.

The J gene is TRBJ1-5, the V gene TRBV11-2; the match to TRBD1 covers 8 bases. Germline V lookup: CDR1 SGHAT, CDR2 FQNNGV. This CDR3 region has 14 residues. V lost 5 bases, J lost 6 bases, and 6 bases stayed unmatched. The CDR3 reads CASSGQGGGQPQHF. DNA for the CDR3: TGTGCCAGCAGCGGACAGGGAGGAGGTCAGCCCCAGCATTTT.

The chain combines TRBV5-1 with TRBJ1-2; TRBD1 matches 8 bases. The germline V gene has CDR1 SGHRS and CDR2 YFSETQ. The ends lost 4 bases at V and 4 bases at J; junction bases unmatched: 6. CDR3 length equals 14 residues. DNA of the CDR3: TGCGCCAGCAGCCTAGAGGGGACAGGCTATGGCTACACCTTC. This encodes CASSLEGTGYGYTF. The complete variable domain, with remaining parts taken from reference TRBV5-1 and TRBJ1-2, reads KAGVTQTPRYLIKTRGQQVTLSCSPISGHRSVSWYQQTPGQGLQFLFEYFSETQRNKGNFPGRFSGRQFSNSRSEMNVSTLELGDSALYLCASSLEGTGYGYTFGSGTRLTVV.

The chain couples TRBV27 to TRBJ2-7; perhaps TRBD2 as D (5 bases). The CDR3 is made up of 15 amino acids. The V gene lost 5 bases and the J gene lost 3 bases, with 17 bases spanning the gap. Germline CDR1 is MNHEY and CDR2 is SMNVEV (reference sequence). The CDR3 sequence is CASSPDRGEGYEQYF. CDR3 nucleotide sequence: TGTGCCAGCAGTCCAGATCGCGGAGAGGGCTACGAGCAGTACTTC.

The CDR3 loop is CASSPSGASGTPYNEQFF. In DNA form, the CDR3 reads TGTGCCAGCAGCCCCTCTGGGGCTAGCGGGACGCCTTACAATGAGCAGTTCTTC. This chain uses TRBV13 with TRBJ2-1; 9 bases line up with TRBD2. The CDR3 spans 18 residues. Looked up from germline, CDR1 is PRHDT and CDR2 is FYEKMQ (reference sequence). The junction had 15 bases not matched to a gene; V was cut back by 5 bases and J by 4 bases.

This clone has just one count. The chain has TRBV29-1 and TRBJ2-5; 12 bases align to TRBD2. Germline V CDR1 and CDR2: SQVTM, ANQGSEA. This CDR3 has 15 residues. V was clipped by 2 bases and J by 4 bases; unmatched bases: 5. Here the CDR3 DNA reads TGCAGCGTTGAACCCGGACTAGCGGGGCTAGAGACCCAGTACTTC. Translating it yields CSVEPGLAGLETQYF.

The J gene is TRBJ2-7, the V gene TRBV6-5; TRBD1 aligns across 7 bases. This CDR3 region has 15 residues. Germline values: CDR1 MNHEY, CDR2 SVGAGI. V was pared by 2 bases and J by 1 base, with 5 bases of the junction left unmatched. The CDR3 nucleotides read TGTGCCAGCAGTTACGCACAGGGGTCATCCTACGAGCAGTACTTC. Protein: CASSYAQGSSYEQYF.

Written as DNA, the CDR3 is TGTGCCAGCAGCGTAGGTAAGAACACTGAAGCTTTCTTT. Its translation: CASSVGKNTEAFF. The chain has TRBV9 and TRBJ1-1; D is undetermined. This CDR3 contains 13 residues. Trimming left V 0 bases short and J 1 base short, with 4 bases between. Germline V gene lookup returns CDR1 SGDLS and CDR2 YYNGEE.

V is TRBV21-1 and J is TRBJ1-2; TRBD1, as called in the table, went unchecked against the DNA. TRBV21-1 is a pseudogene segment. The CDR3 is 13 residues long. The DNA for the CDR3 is TGTGCCAGCAGCATTAGACAGGAGGATGGCTACACCTTC. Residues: CASSIRQEDGYTF.

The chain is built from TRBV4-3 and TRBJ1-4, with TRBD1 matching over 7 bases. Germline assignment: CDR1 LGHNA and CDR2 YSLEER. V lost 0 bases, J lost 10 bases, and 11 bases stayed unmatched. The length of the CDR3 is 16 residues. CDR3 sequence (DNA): TGCGCCAGCAGCCAAGATAGGTGGCAGGGGGACGGAAAACTGTTTTTT. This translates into CASSQDRWQGDGKLFF.

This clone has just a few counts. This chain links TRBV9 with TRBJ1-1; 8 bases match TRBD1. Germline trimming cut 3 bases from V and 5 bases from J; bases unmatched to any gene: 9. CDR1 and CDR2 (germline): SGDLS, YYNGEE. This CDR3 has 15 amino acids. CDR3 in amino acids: CASSAGQGQVTEAFF. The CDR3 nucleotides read TGTGCCAGCAGCGCAGGACAGGGACAAGTGACTGAAGCTTTCTTT.

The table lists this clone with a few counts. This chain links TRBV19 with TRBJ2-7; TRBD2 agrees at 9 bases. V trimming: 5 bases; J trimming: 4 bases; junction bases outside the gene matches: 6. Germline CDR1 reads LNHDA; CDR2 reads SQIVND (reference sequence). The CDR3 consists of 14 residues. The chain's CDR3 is CASSWASGEYEQYF. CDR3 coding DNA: TGTGCCAGTAGTTGGGCTAGCGGGGAATACGAGCAGTACTTC.

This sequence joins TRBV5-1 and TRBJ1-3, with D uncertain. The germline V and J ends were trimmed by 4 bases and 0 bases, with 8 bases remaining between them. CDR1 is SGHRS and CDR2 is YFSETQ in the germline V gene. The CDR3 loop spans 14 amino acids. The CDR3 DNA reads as TGCGCCAGCAGCCTGGAGCCCTCTGGAAACACCATATATTTT. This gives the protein CASSLEPSGNTIYF.

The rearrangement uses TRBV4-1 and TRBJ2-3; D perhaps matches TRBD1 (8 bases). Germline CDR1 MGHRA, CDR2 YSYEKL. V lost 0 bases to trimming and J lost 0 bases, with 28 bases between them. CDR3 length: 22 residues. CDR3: CASSQDDSRWGGQGASTDTQYF. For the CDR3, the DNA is TGCGCCAGCAGCCAAGATGATTCGCGCTGGGGGGGTCAGGGGGCTAGCACAGATACGCAGTATTTT.

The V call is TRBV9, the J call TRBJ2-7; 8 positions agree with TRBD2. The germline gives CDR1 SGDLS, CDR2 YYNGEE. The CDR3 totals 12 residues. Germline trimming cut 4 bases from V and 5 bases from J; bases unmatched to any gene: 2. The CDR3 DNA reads TGTGCCAGCAGCCGGGGGGGCCACGAGCAGTACTTC. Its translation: CASSRGGHEQYF.

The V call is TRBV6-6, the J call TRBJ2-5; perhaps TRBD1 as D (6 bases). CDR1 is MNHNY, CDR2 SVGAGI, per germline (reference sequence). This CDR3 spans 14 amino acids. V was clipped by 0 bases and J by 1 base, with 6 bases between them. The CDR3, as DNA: TGTGCCAGCAGTTACTCCAGGGGCCAAGAGACCCAGTACTTC. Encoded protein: CASSYSRGQETQYF.

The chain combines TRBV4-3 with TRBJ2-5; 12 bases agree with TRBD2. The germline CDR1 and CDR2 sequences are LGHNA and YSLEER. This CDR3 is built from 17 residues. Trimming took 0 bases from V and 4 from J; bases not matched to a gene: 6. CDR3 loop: CASSQDILAGGGETQYF. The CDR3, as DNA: TGCGCCAGCAGCCAAGATATCCTAGCGGGAGGGGGAGAGACCCAGTACTTC.

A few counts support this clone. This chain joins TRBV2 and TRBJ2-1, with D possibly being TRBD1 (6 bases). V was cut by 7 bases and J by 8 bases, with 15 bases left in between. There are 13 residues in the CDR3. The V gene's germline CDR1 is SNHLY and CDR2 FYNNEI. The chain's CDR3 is CASNQGGGDEQFF. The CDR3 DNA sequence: TGTGCCAGCAATCAAGGGGGTGGCGATGAGCAGTTCTTC.

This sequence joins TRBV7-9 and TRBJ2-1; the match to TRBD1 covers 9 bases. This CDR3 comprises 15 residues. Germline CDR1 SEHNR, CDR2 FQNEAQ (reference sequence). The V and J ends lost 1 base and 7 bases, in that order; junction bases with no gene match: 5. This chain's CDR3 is CASSLVGTGSNEQFF. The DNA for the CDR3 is TGTGCCAGCAGCTTAGTTGGGACAGGGTCGAATGAGCAGTTCTTC.

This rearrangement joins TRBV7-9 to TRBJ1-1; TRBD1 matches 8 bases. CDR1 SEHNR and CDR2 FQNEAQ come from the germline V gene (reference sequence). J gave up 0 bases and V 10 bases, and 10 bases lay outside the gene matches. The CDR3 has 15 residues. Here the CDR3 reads CATTRGQGLNTEAFF. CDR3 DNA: TGTGCCACCACCCGAGGACAGGGATTGAACACTGAAGCTTTCTTT.

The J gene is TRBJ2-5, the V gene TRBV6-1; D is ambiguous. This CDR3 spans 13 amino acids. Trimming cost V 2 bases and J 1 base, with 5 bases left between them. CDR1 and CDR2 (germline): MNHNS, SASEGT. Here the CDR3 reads CASSEQIQETQYF. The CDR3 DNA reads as TGTGCCAGCAGTGAACAAATCCAAGAGACCCAGTACTTC.

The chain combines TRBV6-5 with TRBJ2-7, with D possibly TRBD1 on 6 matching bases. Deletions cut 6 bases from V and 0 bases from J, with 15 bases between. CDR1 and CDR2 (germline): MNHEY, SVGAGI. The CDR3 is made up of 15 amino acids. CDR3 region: CASRVAGAYSYEQYF. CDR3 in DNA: TGTGCCAGCAGGGTGGCAGGGGCCTACTCCTACGAGCAGTACTTC.

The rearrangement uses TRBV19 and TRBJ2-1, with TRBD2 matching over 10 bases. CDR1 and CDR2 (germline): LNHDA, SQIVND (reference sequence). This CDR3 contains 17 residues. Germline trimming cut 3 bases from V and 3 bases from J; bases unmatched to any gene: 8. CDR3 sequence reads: CASSILIAGGFYNEQFF. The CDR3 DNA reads TGTGCCAGTAGTATTTTAATAGCGGGAGGATTCTACAATGAGCAGTTCTTC.

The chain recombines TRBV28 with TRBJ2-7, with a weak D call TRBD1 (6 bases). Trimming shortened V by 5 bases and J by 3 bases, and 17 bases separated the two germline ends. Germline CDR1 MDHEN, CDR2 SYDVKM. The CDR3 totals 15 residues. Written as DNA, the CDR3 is TGTGCCAGCAGTGACTTTAGGGACACAGACTACGAGCAGTACTTC. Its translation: CASSDFRDTDYEQYF.